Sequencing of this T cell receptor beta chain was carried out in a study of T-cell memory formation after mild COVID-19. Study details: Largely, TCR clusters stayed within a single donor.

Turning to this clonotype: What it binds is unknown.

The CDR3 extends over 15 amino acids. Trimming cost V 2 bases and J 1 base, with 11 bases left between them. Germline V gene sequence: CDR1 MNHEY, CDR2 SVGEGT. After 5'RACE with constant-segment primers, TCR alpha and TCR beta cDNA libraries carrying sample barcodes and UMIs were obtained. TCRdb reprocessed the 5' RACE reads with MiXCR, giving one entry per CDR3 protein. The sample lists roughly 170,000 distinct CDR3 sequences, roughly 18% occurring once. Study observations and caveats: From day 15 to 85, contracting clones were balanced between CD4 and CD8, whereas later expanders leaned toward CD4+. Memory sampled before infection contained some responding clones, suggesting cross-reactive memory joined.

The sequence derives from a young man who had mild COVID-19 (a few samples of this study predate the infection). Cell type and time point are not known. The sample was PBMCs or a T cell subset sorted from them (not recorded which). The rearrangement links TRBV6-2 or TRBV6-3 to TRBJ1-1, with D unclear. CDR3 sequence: CASSYVGIRNTEAFF. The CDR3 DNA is TGTGCCAGCAGTTACGTTGGAATTCGGAACACTGAAGCTTTCTTT.